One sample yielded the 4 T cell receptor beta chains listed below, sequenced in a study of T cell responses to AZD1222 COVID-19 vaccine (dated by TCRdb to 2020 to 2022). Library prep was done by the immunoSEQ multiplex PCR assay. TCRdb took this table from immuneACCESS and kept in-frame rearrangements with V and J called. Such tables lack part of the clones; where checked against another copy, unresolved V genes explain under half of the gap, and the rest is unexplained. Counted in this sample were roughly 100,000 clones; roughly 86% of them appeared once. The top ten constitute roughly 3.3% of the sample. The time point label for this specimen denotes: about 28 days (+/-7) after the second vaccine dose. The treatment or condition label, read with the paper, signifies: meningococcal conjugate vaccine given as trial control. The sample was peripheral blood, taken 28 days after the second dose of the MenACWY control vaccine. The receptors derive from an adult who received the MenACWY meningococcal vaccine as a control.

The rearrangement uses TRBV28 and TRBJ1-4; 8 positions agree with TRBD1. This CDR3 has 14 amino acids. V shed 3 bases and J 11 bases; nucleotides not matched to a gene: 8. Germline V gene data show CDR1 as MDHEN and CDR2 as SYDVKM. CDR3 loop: CASSFQGAGYKLFF. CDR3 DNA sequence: TGTGCCAGCAGTTTCCAGGGGGCTGGTTACAAACTGTTTTTT.

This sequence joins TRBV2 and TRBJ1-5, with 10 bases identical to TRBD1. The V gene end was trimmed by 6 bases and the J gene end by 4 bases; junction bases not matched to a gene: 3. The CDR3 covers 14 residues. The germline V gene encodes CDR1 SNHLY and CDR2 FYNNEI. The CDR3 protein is CASSRTGGNQPQHF. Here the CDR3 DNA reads TGTGCCAGCAGCAGGACAGGGGGAAATCAGCCCCAGCATTTT.

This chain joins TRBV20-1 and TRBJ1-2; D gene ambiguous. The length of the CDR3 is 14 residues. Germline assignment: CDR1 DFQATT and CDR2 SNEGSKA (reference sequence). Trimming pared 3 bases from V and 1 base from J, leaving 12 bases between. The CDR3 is CSASARIHNYGYTF. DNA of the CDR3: TGCAGTGCTAGTGCACGGATACATAACTATGGCTACACCTTC.

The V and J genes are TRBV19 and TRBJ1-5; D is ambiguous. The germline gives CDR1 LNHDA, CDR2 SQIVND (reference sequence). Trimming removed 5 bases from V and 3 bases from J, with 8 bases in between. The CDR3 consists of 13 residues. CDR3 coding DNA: TGTGCCAGTAGTGTGGCCACCAATCAGCCCCAGCATTTT. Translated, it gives CASSVATNQPQHF.